The sequence of this T cell receptor beta chain was determined in a study of glioma-infiltrating T cells. This clonotype came up many times. Its antigen remains unknown. Study-wide points: Tissue-blood divergence was below expectation in non-neoplastic patients, above in gliomas. Very few CDR3 sequences were shared between tissue and blood.

CDR1 and CDR2 from the germline V gene are DFQATT and SNEGSKA (reference sequence). Trimming removed 0 bases from V and 5 bases from J; junction bases left unmatched: 15. The CDR3 contains 17 residues. Amplification of TCR alpha and beta CDR3 regions from RNA used iRepertoire nested multiplex PCR. One-step reverse transcription and amplification started from around 100-400 ng of tissue mRNA or PBMC total RNA. TCRdb ran MiXCR on the multiplex PCR reads and lists one entry per CDR3 protein. The sample records roughly 100,000 distinct CDR3 sequences, around 31% being singletons. The TCR sequence derives from a human donor with low-grade glioma or glioblastoma, undergoing nonglioma brain surgery, or in good health (not recorded which). The chain joins TRBV20-1 to TRBJ1-1, with 7 bases aligning to TRBD1. The source material was glioma tissue, nonneoplastic brain tissue, or PBMCs (not recorded which). The CDR3 region has the DNA TGCAGTGCTAGAGATCATCCCGGGCGACAGGGAGGGACTGAAGCTTTCTTT. Amino acids: CSARDHPGRQGGTEAFF.